The 19 T cell receptor beta chains presented below share a single source sample, sequenced in a study of cytomegalovirus exposure and HLA in healthy donors. PCR primers comprised 60 Vbeta and 13 Jbeta primers. Profiling relied on immunoSEQ multiplex PCR, and the TCRdb table lists in-frame clones only, not all of them. The sample yields 68,000 or so clones, of which the top ten take up 6.5% to 9%. The specimen was PBMCs. The receptors were sampled from a female donor in good health and CMV-seropositive.

The chain carries TRBV5-6 and TRBJ2-5, with D possibly TRBD1 on 5 matching bases. Trimming took off 1 base at V and 3 bases at J, with 13 bases between the two ends. This CDR3 has 15 residues. Germline V gene sequence: CDR1 SGHDT, CDR2 YYEEEE. This CDR3 is CASSLTQGFEETQYF. DNA of the CDR3: TGTGCCAGCAGCTTGACCCAGGGTTTCGAAGAGACCCAGTACTTC.

CDR3 nucleotide sequence: TGCAGCGTTGAAGCTCGGGCAGGGGCTATGAACACTGAAGCTTTCTTT. Translation gives CSVEARAGAMNTEAFF. The rearrangement joins TRBV29-1 to TRBJ1-1; D perhaps matches TRBD1 (6 bases). Deletions cut 1 base from V and 0 bases from J, with 15 bases between. The CDR3 length is 16 residues. Germline values: CDR1 SQVTM, CDR2 ANQGSEA.

The J gene is TRBJ2-6, the V gene TRBV11-2; the match to TRBD2 covers 8 bases. The junction had 3 bases not matched to a gene; V was cut back by 2 bases and J by 6 bases. The CDR3 covers 15 residues. CDR1 is SGHAT, CDR2 FQNNGV, per germline. CDR3: CASSLIAGLANVLTF. The CDR3 coding sequence is TGTGCCAGCAGCTTAATAGCGGGGTTGGCCAACGTCCTGACTTTC.

As regards this clone: The same CDR3 can be traced to other DNA sequences in this sample. The chain joins TRBV7-9 to TRBJ1-1, with D maybe TRBD1 (5 bases). This CDR3 comprises 14 residues. V lost 2 bases and J 1 base, leaving 8 bases between the germline ends. The germline V gene encodes CDR1 SEHNR and CDR2 FQNEAQ (reference sequence). The CDR3 region has the DNA TGTGCCAGCAGCTTACAGGGCTCGAACACTGAAGCTTTCTTT. Its protein product is CASSLQGSNTEAFF.

CDR3 bases: TGTGCCAGCAGCTTAGCGCTCAGTTCTAATCAGCCCCAGCATTTT. Encoded protein: CASSLALSSNQPQHF. This chain connects TRBV7-8 to TRBJ1-5, with D unclear. Between the trimmed V and J ends, which lost 0 bases and 4 bases, there was a span of 10 bases. The V gene's germline CDR1 is SGHVS and CDR2 FQNEAQ. The CDR3 is 15 amino acids.

CDR3 loop: CASSQIAGGTDTQYF. CDR3 coding DNA: TGTGCCAGCAGCCAAATAGCGGGGGGCACAGATACGCAGTATTTT. The chain employs TRBV11-2 and TRBJ2-3, with 9 bases identical to TRBD2. Germline assignment: CDR1 SGHAT and CDR2 FQNNGV. The junction had 4 bases not matched to a gene; V was cut back by 5 bases and J by 1 base. The CDR3 extends over 15 amino acids.

The chain carries TRBV27 and TRBJ2-1; D is perhaps TRBD1 (6 bases). Trimming shortened V by 6 bases and J by 0 bases, and 9 bases separated the two germline ends. Germline CDR1 and CDR2: MNHEY and SMNVEV (reference sequence). The CDR3 length is 14 residues. The CDR3, as DNA: TGTGCCAGCAGGCCGACAGGCTCCTACAATGAGCAGTTCTTC. It yields the protein CASRPTGSYNEQFF.

The rearrangement links TRBV13 to TRBJ1-1; D gene unclear. V was cut by 8 bases and J by 7 bases, with 14 bases left in between. The germline CDR1 and CDR2 sequences are PRHDT and FYEKMQ (reference sequence). This CDR3 is built from 12 residues. The CDR3 DNA sequence: TGTGCCAGCGGAGCGATCTCAAATGAAGCTTTCTTT. This encodes CASGAISNEAFF.

The CDR3 sequence is CASRLTVRQPQHF. Here the CDR3 DNA reads TGTGCCAGCAGATTGACAGTGAGGCAGCCCCAGCATTTT. The V call is TRBV28, the J call TRBJ1-5, with D maybe TRBD1 (5 bases). This CDR3 spans 13 amino acids. Germline V gene lookup returns CDR1 MDHEN and CDR2 SYDVKM. Trimming removed 6 bases from V and 7 bases from J, with 13 bases in between.

This chain links TRBV6-1 with TRBJ1-2; D is perhaps TRBD1 (6 bases). The V gene lost 1 base and the J gene lost 5 bases, with 8 bases spanning the gap. Germline CDR1 MNHNS, CDR2 SASEGT. The CDR3 is 13 amino acids. CDR3 sequence: CASSEDRAYGYTF. The CDR3 DNA is TGTGCCAGCAGTGAAGACAGGGCTTATGGCTACACCTTC.

The chain's CDR3 is CAWRRLASQETQYF. The CDR3 DNA is TGTGCCTGGAGGAGACTAGCCTCGCAAGAGACCCAGTACTTC. J is TRBJ2-5 and V is TRBV30; TRBD2 aligns across 7 bases. The CDR3 has 14 amino acids. The germline CDR1 and CDR2 sequences are GTSNPN and SVGIG (reference sequence). J was trimmed by 2 bases and V by 3 bases; bases with no gene match: 6.

The V gene is TRBV18, the J gene TRBJ1-2, with 8 bases matching TRBD1. This CDR3 is 16 amino acids long. Unmatched junction bases numbered 10, after V lost 1 base and J lost 6 bases. Germline V gene lookup returns CDR1 KGHSH and CDR2 LQKENI. For the CDR3, the DNA is TGTGCCAGCTCACCACTGAGGACAGGGACGATGAATGGCTACACCTTC. Its protein product is CASSPLRTGTMNGYTF.

The DNA of the CDR3 is TGTGCCAGTAGCGCAACCGGGACAGTGAACACTGAAGCTTTCTTT. Protein sequence: CASSATGTVNTEAFF. The V and J genes are TRBV19 and TRBJ1-1; TRBD1 matches 7 bases. The length of the CDR3 is 15 residues. Trimming removed 6 bases from V and 0 bases from J; junction bases left unmatched: 7. Germline CDR1 reads LNHDA; CDR2 reads SQIVND (reference sequence).

In DNA form, the CDR3 reads TGTGCCAGCAGCTTACTAGCGGGAGGGGACACCGGGGAGCTGTTTTTT. Translation gives CASSLLAGGDTGELFF. The chain has TRBV5-4 and TRBJ2-2; 13 bases match TRBD2. CDR1 and CDR2 (germline): SGHNT, YYREEE (reference sequence). The CDR3 runs to 16 residues. The V gene end was trimmed by 2 bases and the J gene end by 3 bases; junction bases not matched to a gene: 1.

The chain joins TRBV6-6 to TRBJ2-7; perhaps TRBD2 as D (6 bases). CDR1 is MNHNY, CDR2 SVGAGI, per germline (reference sequence). Trimming stripped 11 bases from V and 6 bases from J, with 11 bases between. This CDR3 is built from 10 residues. The CDR3 here is CAAGKVEQYF. In DNA, the CDR3 is TGTGCCGCGGGGAAGGTCGAGCAGTACTTC.

The J gene is TRBJ2-7, the V gene TRBV11-2; D ambiguous. This CDR3 has 11 amino acids. V gave up 4 bases and J gave up 3 bases, with 4 bases separating them. Per germline, CDR1 SGHAT and CDR2 FQNNGV. CDR3 protein: CASSSSYEQYF. CDR3 DNA sequence: TGTGCCAGCAGCTCTAGCTACGAGCAGTACTTC. Using reference TRBV11-2 and TRBJ2-7 for the parts outside the CDR3, the full variable domain is EAGVAQSPRYKIIEKRQSVAFWCNPISGHATLYWYQQILGQGPKLLIQFQNNGVVDDSQLPKDRFSAERLKGVDSTLKIQPAKLEDSAVYLCASSSSYEQYFGPGTRLTVT.

The gene calls are TRBV9 and TRBJ1-2; 7 nucleotides agree with TRBD1. CDR3 length: 14 amino acids. V trimming: 2 bases; J trimming: 2 bases; junction bases outside the gene matches: 3. Germline assignment: CDR1 SGDLS and CDR2 YYNGEE. CDR3 coding DNA: TGTGCCAGCAGCGTTTCGACAGGGAACTATGGCTACACCTTC. Translating it yields CASSVSTGNYGYTF.

The V gene is TRBV4-1, the J gene TRBJ1-2; D may be TRBD1 (6 bases). Germline values: CDR1 MGHRA, CDR2 YSYEKL. The germline V and J ends were trimmed by 1 base and 1 base, with 13 bases remaining between them. The CDR3 has 16 residues. The CDR3: CASSQGETGGNYGYTF. DNA of the CDR3: TGCGCCAGCAGCCAAGGGGAGACAGGCGGTAACTATGGCTACACCTTC.

This chain connects TRBV7-2 to TRBJ2-3; TRBD2 matches 7 bases. The length of the CDR3 is 16 residues. J was trimmed by 0 bases and V by 4 bases; bases with no gene match: 7. The germline gives CDR1 SGHTA, CDR2 FQGNSA. The CDR3: CASSSGSGASTDTQYF. Written as DNA, the CDR3 is TGTGCCAGCAGCTCGGGCAGCGGGGCGAGCACAGATACGCAGTATTTT.